The entry that follows covers one T cell receptor beta chain sequence. Its antigen remains unknown. The data were produced by immunoSEQ multiplex PCR, yet TCRdb's version contains in-frame clones alone and is incomplete. The repertoire includes about 120,000 clones, approximately 90% of them detected once, and around 1.5% sits in the top ten. The CDR3 is 17 residues long. Germline V gene lookup returns CDR1 SGHTA and CDR2 FQGNSA. Losses at the gene ends were 5 bases for V and 2 bases for J; bases not matched to a gene: 7. This sample is part of a study of T cell responses to AZD1222 COVID-19 vaccine. Points from the study as a whole: Reports say nearly half of spike-specific TCRs go after unmutated variant regions.

V usage is TRBV7-2 and J usage is TRBJ2-1; TRBD2 matches at 12 bases. The sequence came from an adult in good health. The input for sequencing was peripheral blood, taken on day 0 of AZD1222 vaccination. DNA of the CDR3: TGTGCCAGCAGCCAAACTAGCGGGGGGACGACCTACAATGAGCAGTTCTTC. This gives the protein CASSQTSGGTTYNEQFF. The whole variable domain, remainder taken from reference TRBV7-2 and TRBJ2-1, is GAGVSQSPSNKVTEKGKDVELRCDPISGHTALYWYRQSLGQGLEFLIYFQGNSAPDKSGLPSDRFSAERTGGSVSTLTIQRTQQEDSAVYLCASSQTSGGTTYNEQFFGPGTRLTVL.